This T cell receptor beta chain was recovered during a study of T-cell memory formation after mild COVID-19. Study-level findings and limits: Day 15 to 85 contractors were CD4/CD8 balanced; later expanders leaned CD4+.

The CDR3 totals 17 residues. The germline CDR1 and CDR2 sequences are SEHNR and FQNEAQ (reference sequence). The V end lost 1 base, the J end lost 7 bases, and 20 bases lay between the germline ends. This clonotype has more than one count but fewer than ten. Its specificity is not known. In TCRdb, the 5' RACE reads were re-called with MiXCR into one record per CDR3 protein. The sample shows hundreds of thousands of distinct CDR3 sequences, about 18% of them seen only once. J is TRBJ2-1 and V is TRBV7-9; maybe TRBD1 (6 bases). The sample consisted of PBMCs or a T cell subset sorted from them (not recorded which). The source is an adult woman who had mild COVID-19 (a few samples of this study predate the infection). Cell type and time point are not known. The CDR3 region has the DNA TGTGCCAGCAGCTTAGGGGGGCAGGGCACCCCTAGGAATGAGCAGTTCTTC. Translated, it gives CASSLGGQGTPRNEQFF.